This T cell receptor (beta chain) was obtained from a study of PD-1 blockade in classical Hodgkin lymphoma. This clone appeared once. The antigen is not known. One end of the junction varies from germline; a read error may be responsible. The data were produced by immunoSEQ multiplex PCR, yet TCRdb's version contains in-frame clones alone and is incomplete. The sample lists about 44,000 clones, 66% seen once, with over 3% in the top ten. CDR1 is SGHRS and CDR2 is YFSETQ in the germline V gene. There are 17 residues in the CDR3. Regarding the study as a whole: Individuals initiating nivolumab under 1 year after ASCT were excluded.

Time point specified: cycle 4 day 1 (C4D1), after 6 weeks of nivolumab. Every patient experienced relapse after autologous stem cell transplantation, and brentuximab vedotin exposure varied. Best responses were complete response, partial response or progressive disease. The chain is built from TRBV5-1 and TRBJ2-2; 8 bases agree with TRBD2. The sample in question was peripheral blood mononuclear cells (PBMCs), obtained before the fourth cycle of nivolumab. The clonotype comes from a human donor with classical Hodgkin lymphoma. Here the CDR3 DNA reads TGCGCCCGCAGCGGGGGAAGGGGGGGGCTGAGCACCGGGGAGCTGTTTTTT. Residues: CARSGGRGGLSTGELFF.